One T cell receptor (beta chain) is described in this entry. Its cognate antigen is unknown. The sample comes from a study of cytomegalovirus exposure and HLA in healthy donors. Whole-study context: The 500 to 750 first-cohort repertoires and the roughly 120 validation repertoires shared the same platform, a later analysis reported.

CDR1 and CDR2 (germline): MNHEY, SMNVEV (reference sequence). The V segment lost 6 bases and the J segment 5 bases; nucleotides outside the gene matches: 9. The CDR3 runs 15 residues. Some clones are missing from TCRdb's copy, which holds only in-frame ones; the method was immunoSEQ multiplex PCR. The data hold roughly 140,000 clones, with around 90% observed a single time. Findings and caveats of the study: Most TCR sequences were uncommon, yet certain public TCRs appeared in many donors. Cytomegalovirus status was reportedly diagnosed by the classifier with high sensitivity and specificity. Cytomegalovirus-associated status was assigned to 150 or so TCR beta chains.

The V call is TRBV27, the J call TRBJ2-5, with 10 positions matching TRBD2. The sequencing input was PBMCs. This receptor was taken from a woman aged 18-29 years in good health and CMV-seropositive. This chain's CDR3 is CASRGPLAGEETQYF. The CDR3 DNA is TGTGCCAGCAGGGGCCCGCTAGCGGGAGAGGAGACCCAGTACTTC.